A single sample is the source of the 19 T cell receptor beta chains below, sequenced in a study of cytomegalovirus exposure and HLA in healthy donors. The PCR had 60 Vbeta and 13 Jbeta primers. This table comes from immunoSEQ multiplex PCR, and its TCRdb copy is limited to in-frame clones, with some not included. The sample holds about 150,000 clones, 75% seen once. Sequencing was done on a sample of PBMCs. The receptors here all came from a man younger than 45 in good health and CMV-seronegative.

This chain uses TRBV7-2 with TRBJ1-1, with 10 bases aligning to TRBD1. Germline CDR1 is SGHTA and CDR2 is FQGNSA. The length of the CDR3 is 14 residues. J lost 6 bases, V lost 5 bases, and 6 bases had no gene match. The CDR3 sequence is CASSPGTGDPEAFF. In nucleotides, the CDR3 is TGTGCCAGCAGCCCGGGGACAGGGGACCCTGAAGCTTTCTTT.

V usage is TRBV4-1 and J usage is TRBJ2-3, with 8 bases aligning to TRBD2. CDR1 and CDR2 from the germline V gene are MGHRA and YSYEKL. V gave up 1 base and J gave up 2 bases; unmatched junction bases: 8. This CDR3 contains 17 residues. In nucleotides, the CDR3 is TGCGCCAGCAGCCAAGGTCCCGCGGGAGGTACCACAGATACGCAGTATTTT. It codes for CASSQGPAGGTTDTQYF.

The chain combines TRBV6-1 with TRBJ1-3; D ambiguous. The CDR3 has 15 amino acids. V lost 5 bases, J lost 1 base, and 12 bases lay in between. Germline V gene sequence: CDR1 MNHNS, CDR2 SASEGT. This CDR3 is CASSLRTGSGNTIYF. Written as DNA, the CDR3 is TGTGCCAGCAGTCTGCGGACGGGGTCTGGAAACACCATATATTTT.

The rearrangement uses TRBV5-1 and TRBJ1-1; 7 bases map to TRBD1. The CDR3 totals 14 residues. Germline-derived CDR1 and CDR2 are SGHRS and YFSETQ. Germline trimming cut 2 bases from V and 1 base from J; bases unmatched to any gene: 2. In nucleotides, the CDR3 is TGCGCCAGCAGCTTACAGGGGTCGAACACTGAAGCTTTCTTT. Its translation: CASSLQGSNTEAFF.

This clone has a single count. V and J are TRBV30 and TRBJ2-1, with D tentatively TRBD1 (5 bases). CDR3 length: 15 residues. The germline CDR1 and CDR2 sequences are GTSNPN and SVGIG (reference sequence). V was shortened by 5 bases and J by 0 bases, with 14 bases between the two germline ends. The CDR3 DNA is TGTGCCTGGGGACAATCGATCAGCTCCTACAATGAGCAGTTCTTC. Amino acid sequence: CAWGQSISSYNEQFF.

This CDR3 is CASSQGAGRASYNEQFF. CDR3 nucleotide sequence: TGTGCCAGCAGCCAAGGTGCGGGGCGGGCCTCCTACAATGAGCAGTTCTTC. The gene calls are TRBV4-2 and TRBJ2-1, with D possibly being TRBD2 (6 bases). Germline V gene data show CDR1 as LGHNA and CDR2 as YNFKEQ. V was pared by 1 base and J by 0 bases, with 13 bases between. The CDR3 has 17 amino acids.

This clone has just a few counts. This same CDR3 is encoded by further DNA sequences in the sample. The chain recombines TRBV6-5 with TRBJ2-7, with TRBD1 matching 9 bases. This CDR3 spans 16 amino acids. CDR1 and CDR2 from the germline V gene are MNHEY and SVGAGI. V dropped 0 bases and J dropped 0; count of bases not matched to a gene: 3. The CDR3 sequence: CASSYSRTGDSYEQYF. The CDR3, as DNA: TGTGCCAGCAGTTACTCGAGGACAGGGGACTCCTACGAGCAGTACTTC.

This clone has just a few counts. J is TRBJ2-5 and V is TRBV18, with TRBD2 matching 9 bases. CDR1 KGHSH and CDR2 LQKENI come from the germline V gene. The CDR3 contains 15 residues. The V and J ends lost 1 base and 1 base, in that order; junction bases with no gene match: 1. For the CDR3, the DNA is TGTGCCAGCTCACCACAGCGGGAGGTCCAAGAGACCCAGTACTTC. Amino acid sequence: CASSPQREVQETQYF.

CDR3 in amino acids: CASSPPVQTEQYF. CDR3 nucleotides: TGTGCCAGCTCACCACCCGTACAGACCGAGCAGTACTTC. The chain joins TRBV18 to TRBJ2-7, with D unresolved. The germline V gene encodes CDR1 KGHSH and CDR2 LQKENI. The ends were cut back, 0 bases at V and 6 bases at J, with 9 bases in the middle. This CDR3 has 13 amino acids.

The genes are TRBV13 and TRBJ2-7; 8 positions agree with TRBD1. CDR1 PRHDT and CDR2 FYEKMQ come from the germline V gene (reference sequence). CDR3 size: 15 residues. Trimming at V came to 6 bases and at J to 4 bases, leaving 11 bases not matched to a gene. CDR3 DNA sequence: TGTGCCAGCAGTTCCATGACAGGGGCCTTATACGAGCAGTACTTC. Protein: CASSSMTGALYEQYF.

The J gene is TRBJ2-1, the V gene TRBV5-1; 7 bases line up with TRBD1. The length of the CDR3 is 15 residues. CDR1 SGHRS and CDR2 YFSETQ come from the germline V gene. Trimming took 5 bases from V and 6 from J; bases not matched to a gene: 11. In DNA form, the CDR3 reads TGCGCCAGCAGTTATAAACTACAGGGGAGCAATGAGCAGTTCTTC. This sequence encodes CASSYKLQGSNEQFF.

The CDR3: CASSSMGTGGEKLFF. DNA for the CDR3: TGTGCCAGCAGCTCAATGGGGACAGGGGGTGAAAAACTGTTTTTT. The chain is built from TRBV5-4 and TRBJ1-4, with TRBD1 matching 11 bases. The CDR3 runs 15 residues. V was pared by 3 bases and J by 7 bases, with 5 bases of the junction left unmatched. Germline V gene data show CDR1 as SGHNT and CDR2 as YYREEE (reference sequence).

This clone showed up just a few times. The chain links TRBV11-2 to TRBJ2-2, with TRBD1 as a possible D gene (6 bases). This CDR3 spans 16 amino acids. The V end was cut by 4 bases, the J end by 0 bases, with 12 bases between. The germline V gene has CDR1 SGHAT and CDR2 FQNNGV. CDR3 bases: TGTGCCAGCAGCTATAGAGGGACAACGAACACCGGGGAGCTGTTTTTT. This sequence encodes CASSYRGTTNTGELFF.

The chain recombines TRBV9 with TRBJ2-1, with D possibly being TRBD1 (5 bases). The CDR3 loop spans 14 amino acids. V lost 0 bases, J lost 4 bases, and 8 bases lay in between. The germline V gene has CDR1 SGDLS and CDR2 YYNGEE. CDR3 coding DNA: TGTGCCAGCAGCGTAGGGGGCCTTTACAATGAGCAGTTCTTC. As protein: CASSVGGLYNEQFF.

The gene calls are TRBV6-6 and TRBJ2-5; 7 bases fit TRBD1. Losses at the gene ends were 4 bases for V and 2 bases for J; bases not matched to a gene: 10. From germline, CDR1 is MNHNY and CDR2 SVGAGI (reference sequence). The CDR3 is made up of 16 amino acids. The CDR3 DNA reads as TGTGCCAGCAGTTCTCCGGGACAGCCCCAGCAAGAGACCCAGTACTTC. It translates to CASSSPGQPQQETQYF.

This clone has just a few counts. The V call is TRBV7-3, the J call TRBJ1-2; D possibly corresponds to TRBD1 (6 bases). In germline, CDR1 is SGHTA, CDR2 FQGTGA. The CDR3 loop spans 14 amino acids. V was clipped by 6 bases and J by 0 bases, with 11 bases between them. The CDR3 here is CASSQQGSNYGYTF. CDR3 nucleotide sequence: TGTGCCAGCAGTCAACAGGGTTCTAACTATGGCTACACCTTC.

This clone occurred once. CDR3 region: CASRQTGTSYGYTF. The CDR3 coding sequence is TGTGCCAGCAGGCAGACAGGGACAAGCTATGGCTACACCTTC. The genes are TRBV7-9 and TRBJ1-2; 7 bases are a match to TRBD1. Looked up from germline, CDR1 is SEHNR and CDR2 is FQNEAQ (reference sequence). This CDR3 has 14 amino acids. V trimming: 6 bases; J trimming: 4 bases; junction bases outside the gene matches: 8. The full variable domain, with the rest looked up from reference TRBV7-9 and TRBJ1-2, is DTGVSQNPRHKITKRGQNVTFRCDPISEHNRLYWYRQTLGQGPEFLTYFQNEAQLEKSRLLSDRFSAERPKGSFSTLEIQRTEQGDSAMYLCASRQTGTSYGYTFGSGTRLTVV.

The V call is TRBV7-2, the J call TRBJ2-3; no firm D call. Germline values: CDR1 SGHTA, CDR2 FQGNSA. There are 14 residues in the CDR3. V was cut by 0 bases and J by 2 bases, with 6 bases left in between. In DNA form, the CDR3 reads TGTGCCAGCAGCTTAGCGGGCCCCACAGATACGCAGTATTTT. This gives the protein CASSLAGPTDTQYF.

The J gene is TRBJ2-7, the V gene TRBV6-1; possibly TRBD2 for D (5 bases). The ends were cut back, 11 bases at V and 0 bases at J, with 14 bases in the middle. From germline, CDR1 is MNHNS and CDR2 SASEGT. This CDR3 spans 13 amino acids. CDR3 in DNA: TGTGCCGGAGGTGGTGGAAGCTCCTACGAGCAGTACTTC. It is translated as CAGGGGSSYEQYF.